This TCR beta chain was profiled in a study of T cells after yellow fever vaccination. For TCR, cDNA came from 5'RACE template switching, which added a universal primer site and UMIs. Each CDR3 protein is one row after TCRdb ran MiXCR on the 5' RACE reads. The data hold roughly 160,000 distinct CDR3 sequences, with around 7.2% observed a single time. Whole-study results and caveats: A large majority of primary-vaccination clones showed up again after the booster (under 98% CD4, 85% to 90% CD8). There was a possibility that FACS-sorted repertoires contained abundant clonotypes contaminating from the bulk population. By day 5 rather than day 15, the secondary response had peaked, though it was weaker.

This CDR3 has 11 residues. The germline V gene encodes CDR1 SNHLY and CDR2 FYNNEI. The germline V and J ends were trimmed by 4 bases and 10 bases, with 8 bases remaining between them. This clonotype occurred many times. The antigen remains unidentified. The chain couples TRBV2 to TRBJ2-1; no firm D call. This sequence was found in a man between 18 and 35 years old who received the YFV17D yellow fever vaccine. The material was CD4+ T cells sorted from PBMCs, obtained 5 to 6 days after the first yellow fever vaccination. CDR3 coding DNA: TGTGCCAGCAGTGTGTTCGTCGAGCAGTTCTTC. The encoded protein is CASSVFVEQFF.